This TCR beta chain was recovered during a study of molecular identifiers for immune sequencing clone quantification. Background on the study: Sequencing covered four of five parts into which replicate RNA from about 20,000 or 100,000 naive CD8 cells was split.

J was trimmed by 0 bases and V by 4 bases; bases with no gene match: 9. The length of the CDR3 is 16 residues. Germline-derived CDR1 and CDR2 are LGHDT and YNNKEL (reference sequence). MiXCR was run by TCRdb on the PCR reads, yielding one entry per CDR3 protein. The sample consists of a few hundred thousand distinct CDR3 sequences, 20% to 25% of them appearing once. Sequencing was done on a sample of naive CD8+ T cells from blood, with Jurkat cell RNA spiked in. Subset denoted: FACS-sorted CD8+CD4-CCR7+CD45RA+ naive T cells. The receptor was isolated from a human donor in good health. Some libraries in this study had Jurkat cell RNA spiked in. The chain combines TRBV3-1 with TRBJ2-7, with TRBD1 matching 7 bases. DNA for the CDR3: TGTGCCAGCAGCCCCTGGACAGGTTCCTTCTCCTACGAGCAGTACTTC. Residues: CASSPWTGSFSYEQYF.